Below, one T cell receptor beta chain is given with its context. Its target is not known. The TCR alpha and TCR beta cDNA libraries, bearing sample barcodes and UMIs, were generated by 5'RACE using constant-segment primers. Via MiXCR, TCRdb re-called the 5' RACE reads, giving one row per CDR3 protein. Among 530,000 or so distinct CDR3 sequences listed, 15% to 20% were seen once. This entry is derived from a study of T-cell memory formation after mild COVID-19. As for the study in general: For the most part, TCR clusters were specific to one donor. General study findings and limits: Most CD4+ clones that shrank were in CM and EM, while CD8+ ones turned up in EMRA.

Sequences were obtained from PBMCs or a T cell subset sorted from them (not recorded which). This clonotype originated in an adult woman who had mild COVID-19 (a few samples of this study predate the infection). Cell type and time point are not known.

The CDR3 bases are TGCGCCAGCAGCTCACTGTCAACCCTCAGGGGAAGAGGGGAGACCCAGTACTTC. Translating gives CASSSLSTLRGRGETQYF. This chain joins TRBV5-1 and TRBJ2-5; tentatively, D is TRBD1 (6 bases). This CDR3 spans 18 amino acids. Germline lookup yields CDR1 SGHRS and CDR2 YFSETQ. The V end lost 3 bases, the J end lost 5 bases, and 26 bases lay between the germline ends.